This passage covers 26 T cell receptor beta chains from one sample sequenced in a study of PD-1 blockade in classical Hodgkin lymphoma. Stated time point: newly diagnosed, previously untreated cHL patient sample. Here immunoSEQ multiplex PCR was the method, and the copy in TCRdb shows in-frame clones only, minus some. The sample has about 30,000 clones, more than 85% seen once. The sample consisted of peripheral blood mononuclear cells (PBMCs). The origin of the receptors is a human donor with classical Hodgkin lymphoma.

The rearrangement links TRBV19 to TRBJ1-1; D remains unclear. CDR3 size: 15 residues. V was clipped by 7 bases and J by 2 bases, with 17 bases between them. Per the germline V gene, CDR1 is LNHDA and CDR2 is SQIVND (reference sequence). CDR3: CASMAPREANTEAFF. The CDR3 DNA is TGTGCCAGTATGGCCCCGCGGGAGGCTAACACTGAAGCTTTCTTT.

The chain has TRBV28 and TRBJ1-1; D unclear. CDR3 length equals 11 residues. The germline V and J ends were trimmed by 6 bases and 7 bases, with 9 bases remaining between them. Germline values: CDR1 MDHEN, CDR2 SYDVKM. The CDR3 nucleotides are TGTGCCAGCAGGGGAGCAATTGAAGCTTTCTTT. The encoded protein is CASRGAIEAFF.

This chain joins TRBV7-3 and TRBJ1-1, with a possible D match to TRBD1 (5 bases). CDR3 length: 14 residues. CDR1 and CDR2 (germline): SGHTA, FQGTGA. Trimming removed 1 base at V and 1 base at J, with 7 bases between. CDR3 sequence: CASSLMGGNTEAFF. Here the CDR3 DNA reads TGTGCCAGCAGCTTAATGGGGGGGAACACTGAAGCTTTCTTT.

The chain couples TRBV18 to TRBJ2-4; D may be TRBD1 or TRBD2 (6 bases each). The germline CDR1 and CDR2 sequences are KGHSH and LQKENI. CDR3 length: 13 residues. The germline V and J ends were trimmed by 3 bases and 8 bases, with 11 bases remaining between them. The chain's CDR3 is CASSPGGGDIQYF. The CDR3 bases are TGTGCCAGCTCACCCGGGGGCGGGGACATTCAGTACTTC. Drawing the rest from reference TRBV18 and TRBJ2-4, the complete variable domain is NAGVMQNPRHLVRRRGQEARLRCSPMKGHSHVYWYRQLPEEGLKFMVYLQKENIIDESGMPKERFSAEFPKEGPSILRIQQVVRGDSAAYFCASSPGGGDIQYFGAGTRLSVL.

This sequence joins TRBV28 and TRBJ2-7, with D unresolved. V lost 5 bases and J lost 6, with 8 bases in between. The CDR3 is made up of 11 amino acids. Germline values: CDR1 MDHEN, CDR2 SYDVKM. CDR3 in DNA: TGTGCCAGCAGTCCCACCGGCGAGCAGTACTTC. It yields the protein CASSPTGEQYF. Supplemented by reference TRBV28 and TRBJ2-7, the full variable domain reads DVKVTQSSRYLVKRTGEKVFLECVQDMDHENMFWYRQDPGLGLRLIYFSYDVKMKEKGDIPEGYSVSREKKERFSLILESASTNQTSMYLCASSPTGEQYFGPGTRLTVT.

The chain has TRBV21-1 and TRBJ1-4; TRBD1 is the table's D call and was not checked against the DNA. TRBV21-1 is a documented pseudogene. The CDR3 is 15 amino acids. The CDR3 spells CASSRPGHSNEKLFF. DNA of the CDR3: TGTGCCAGCAGCAGGCCAGGACACTCTAATGAAAAACTGTTTTTT.

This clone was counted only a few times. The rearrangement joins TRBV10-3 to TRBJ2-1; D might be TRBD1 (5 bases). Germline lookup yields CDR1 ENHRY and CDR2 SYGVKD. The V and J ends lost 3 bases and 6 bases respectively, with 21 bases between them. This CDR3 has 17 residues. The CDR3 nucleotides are TGTGCCATCAGTGATACCCCCCAGGGCCCGTTCGGCAATGAGCAGTTCTTC. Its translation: CAISDTPQGPFGNEQFF.

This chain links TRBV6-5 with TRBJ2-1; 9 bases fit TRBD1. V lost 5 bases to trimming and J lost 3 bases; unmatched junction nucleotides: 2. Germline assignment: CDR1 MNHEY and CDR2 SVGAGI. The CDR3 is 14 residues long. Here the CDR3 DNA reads TGTGCCAGCAGTGTGGGACAGGGCTACAATGAGCAGTTCTTC. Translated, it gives CASSVGQGYNEQFF.

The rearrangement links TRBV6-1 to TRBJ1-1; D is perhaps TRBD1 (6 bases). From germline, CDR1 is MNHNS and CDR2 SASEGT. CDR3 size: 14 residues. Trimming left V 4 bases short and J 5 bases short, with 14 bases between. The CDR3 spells CASSGTAGGTEAFF. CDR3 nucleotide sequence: TGTGCCAGCAGTGGGACAGCTGGTGGGACTGAAGCTTTCTTT.

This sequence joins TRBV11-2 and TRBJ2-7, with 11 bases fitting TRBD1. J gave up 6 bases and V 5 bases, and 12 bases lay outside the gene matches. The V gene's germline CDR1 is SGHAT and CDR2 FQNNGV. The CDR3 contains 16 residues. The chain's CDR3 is CASSPPGGQGAGEQYF. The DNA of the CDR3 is TGTGCCAGCAGCCCCCCGGGAGGACAGGGGGCTGGCGAGCAGTACTTC. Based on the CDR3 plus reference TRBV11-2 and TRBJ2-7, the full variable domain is EAGVAQSPRYKIIEKRQSVAFWCNPISGHATLYWYQQILGQGPKLLIQFQNNGVVDDSQLPKDRFSAERLKGVDSTLKIQPAKLEDSAVYLCASSPPGGQGAGEQYFGPGTRLTVT.

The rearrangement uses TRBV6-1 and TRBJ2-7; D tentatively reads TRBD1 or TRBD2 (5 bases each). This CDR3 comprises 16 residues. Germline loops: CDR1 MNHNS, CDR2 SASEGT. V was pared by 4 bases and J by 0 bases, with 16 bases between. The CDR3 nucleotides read TGTGCCAGCAGTGGGGGGATGACAGTAACCTCCTACGAGCAGTACTTC. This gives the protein CASSGGMTVTSYEQYF.

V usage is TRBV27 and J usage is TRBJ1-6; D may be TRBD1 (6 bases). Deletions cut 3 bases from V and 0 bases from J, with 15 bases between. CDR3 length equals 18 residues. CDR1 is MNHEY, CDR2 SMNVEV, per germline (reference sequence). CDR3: CASSFSGQRSSYNSPLHF. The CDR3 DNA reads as TGTGCCAGCAGTTTCAGTGGACAGAGGAGCTCCTATAATTCACCCCTCCACTTT.

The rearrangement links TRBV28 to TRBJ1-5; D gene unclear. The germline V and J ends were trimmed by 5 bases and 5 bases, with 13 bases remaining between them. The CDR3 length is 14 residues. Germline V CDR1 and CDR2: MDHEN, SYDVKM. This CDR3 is CASSLPASHQPQHF. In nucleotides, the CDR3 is TGTGCCAGCAGTCTCCCCGCGTCTCATCAGCCCCAGCATTTT.

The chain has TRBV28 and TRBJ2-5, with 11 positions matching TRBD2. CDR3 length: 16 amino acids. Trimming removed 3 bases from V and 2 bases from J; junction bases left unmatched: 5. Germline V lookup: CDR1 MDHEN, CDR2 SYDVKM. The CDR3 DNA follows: TGTGCCAGCAGTTTCGGACTAGCGGGCCAGCAAGAGACCCAGTACTTC. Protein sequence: CASSFGLAGQQETQYF.

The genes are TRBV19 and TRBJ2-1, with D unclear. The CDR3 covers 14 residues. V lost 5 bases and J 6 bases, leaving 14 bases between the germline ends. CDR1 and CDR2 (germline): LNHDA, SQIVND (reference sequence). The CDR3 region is CASSYMAATNEQFF. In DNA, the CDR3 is TGTGCCAGTAGTTATATGGCTGCAACCAATGAGCAGTTCTTC.

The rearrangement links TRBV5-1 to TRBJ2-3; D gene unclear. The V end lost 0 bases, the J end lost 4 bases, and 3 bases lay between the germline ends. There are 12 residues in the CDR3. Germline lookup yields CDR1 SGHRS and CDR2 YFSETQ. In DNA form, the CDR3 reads TGCGCCAGCAGCTTGGATTCAGATACGCAGTATTTT. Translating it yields CASSLDSDTQYF. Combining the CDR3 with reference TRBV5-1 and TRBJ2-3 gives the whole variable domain KAGVTQTPRYLIKTRGQQVTLSCSPISGHRSVSWYQQTPGQGLQFLFEYFSETQRNKGNFPGRFSGRQFSNSRSEMNVSTLELGDSALYLCASSLDSDTQYFGPGTRLTVL.

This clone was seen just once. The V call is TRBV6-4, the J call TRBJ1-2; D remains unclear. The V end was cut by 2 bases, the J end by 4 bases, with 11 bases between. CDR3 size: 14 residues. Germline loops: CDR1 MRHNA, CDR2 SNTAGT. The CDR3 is CASSDDGPPYGYTF. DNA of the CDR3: TGTGCCAGCAGTGACGACGGGCCCCCCTATGGCTACACCTTC.

CDR3 nucleotide sequence: TGCGCCAGCAGCCCGGGACAGAGCAATCAGCCCCAGCATTTT. It translates to CASSPGQSNQPQHF. The chain uses TRBV5-1 and TRBJ1-5; 7 bases are a match to TRBD1. The CDR3 has 14 amino acids. The germline V gene has CDR1 SGHRS and CDR2 YFSETQ. The V and J ends lost 4 bases and 1 base, in that order; junction bases with no gene match: 2.

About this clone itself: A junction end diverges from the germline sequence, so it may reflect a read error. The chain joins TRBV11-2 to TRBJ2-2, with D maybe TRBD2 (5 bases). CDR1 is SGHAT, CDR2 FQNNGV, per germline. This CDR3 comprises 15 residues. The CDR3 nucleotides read TGTGCCAGCAGTTTAGCGATCTTGAACACCGGGGAGCTGTTTTTT. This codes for CASSLAILNTGELFF.

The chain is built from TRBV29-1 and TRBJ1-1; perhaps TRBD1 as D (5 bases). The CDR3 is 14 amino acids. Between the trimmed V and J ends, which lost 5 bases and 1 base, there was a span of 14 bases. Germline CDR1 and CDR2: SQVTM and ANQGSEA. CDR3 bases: TGCAGCGTTTTGTTCTGGGGGAAGAACACTGAAGCTTTCTTT. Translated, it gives CSVLFWGKNTEAFF.

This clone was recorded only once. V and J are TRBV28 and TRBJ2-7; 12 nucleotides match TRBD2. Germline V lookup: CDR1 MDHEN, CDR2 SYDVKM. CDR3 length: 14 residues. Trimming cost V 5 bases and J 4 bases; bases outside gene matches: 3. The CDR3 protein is CASSLTSGRYEQYF. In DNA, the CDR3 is TGTGCCAGCAGTCTAACTAGCGGGAGGTACGAGCAGTACTTC.

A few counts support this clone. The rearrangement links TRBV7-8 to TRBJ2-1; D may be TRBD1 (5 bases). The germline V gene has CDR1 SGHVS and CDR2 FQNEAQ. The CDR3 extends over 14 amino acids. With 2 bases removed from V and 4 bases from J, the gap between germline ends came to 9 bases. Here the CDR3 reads CASSLRQGYNEQFF. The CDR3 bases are TGTGCCAGCAGCTTAAGGCAGGGTTACAATGAGCAGTTCTTC. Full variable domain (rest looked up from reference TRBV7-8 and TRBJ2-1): GAGVSQSPRYKVAKRGQDVALRCDPISGHVSLFWYQQALGQGPEFLTYFQNEAQLDKSGLPSDRFFAERPEGSVSTLKIQRTQQEDSAVYLCASSLRQGYNEQFFGPGTRLTVL.

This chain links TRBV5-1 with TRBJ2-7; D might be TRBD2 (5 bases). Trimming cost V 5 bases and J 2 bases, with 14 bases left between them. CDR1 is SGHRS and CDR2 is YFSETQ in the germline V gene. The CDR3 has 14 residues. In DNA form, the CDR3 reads TGCGCCAGCAGTAGGACGGGGTTCGCCTACGAGCAGTACTTC. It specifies CASSRTGFAYEQYF.

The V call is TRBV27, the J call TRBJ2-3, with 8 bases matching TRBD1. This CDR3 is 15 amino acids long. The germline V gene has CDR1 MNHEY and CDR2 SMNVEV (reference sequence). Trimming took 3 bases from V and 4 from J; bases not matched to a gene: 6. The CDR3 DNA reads TGTGCCAGCAGTTTTGGGCAGGGGGCGGCAGATACGCAGTATTTT. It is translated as CASSFGQGAADTQYF.

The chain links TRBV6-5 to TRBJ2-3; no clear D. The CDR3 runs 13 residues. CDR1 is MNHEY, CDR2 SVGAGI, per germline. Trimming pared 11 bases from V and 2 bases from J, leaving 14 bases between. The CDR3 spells CAGRPEYTDTQYF. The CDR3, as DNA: TGTGCCGGGCGACCGGAGTACACAGATACGCAGTATTTT.

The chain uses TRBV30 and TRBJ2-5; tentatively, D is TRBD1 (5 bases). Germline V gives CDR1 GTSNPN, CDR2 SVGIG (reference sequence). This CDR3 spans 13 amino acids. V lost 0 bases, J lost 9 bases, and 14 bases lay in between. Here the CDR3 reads CAWSVLGAQAQYF. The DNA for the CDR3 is TGTGCCTGGAGTGTCTTAGGGGCGCAGGCCCAGTACTTC.